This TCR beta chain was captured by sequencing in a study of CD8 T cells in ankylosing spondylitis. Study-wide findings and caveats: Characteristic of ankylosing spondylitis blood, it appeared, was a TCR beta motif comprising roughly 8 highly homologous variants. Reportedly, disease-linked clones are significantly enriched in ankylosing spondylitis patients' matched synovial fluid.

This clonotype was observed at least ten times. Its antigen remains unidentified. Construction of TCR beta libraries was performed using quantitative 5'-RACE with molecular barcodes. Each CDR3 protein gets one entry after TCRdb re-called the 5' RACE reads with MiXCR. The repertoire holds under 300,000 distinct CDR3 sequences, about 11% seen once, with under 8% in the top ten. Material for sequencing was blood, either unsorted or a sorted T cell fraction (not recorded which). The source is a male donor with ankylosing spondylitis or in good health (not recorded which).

The CDR3 nucleotides read TGTGCCAGCAGCTTAGGCCGAATATCCTACAATGAGCAGTTCTTC. Its protein is CASSLGRISYNEQFF. The V gene is TRBV7-2, the J gene TRBJ2-1; D gene unclear. The CDR3 contains 15 residues. Looked up from germline, CDR1 is SGHTA and CDR2 is FQGNSA. V lost 1 base and J 1 base, leaving 8 bases between the germline ends.